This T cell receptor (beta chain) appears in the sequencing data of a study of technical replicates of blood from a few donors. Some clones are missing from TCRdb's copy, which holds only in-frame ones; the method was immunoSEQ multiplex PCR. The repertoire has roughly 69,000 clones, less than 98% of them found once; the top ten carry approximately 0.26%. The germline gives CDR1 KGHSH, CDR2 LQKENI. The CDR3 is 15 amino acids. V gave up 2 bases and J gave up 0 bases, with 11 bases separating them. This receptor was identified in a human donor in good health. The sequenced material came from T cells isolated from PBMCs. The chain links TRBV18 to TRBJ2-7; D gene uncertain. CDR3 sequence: CASSPTSVDSYEQYF. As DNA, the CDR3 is TGTGCCAGCTCACCAACGAGCGTCGACTCCTACGAGCAGTACTTC.